The 13 T cell receptor beta chains reported below all come from one sample, sequenced in a study of CD8 T cells in ankylosing spondylitis. From the 5' RACE reads, TCRdb called clonotypes with MiXCR, one entry per CDR3 protein. The sample has 350,000 to 400,000 distinct CDR3 sequences; 20% to 25% are singletons. Sequenced: blood, either unsorted or a sorted T cell fraction (not recorded which). These receptors were obtained from a male donor with ankylosing spondylitis or in good health (not recorded which).

The genes are TRBV12-3 or TRBV12-4 and TRBJ2-2, with D unclear. V lost 4 bases and J lost 4, with 7 bases in between. The CDR3 contains 13 residues. The DNA for the CDR3 is TGTGCCAGCAGTTCCCGACCCACCGGGGAGCTGTTTTTT. Encoded protein: CASSSRPTGELFF.

The chain couples TRBV20-1 to TRBJ2-4; D tentatively fits TRBD1 or TRBD2 (6 bases each). The CDR3 is 13 amino acids. The germline V and J ends were trimmed by 7 bases and 6 bases, with 16 bases remaining between them. The germline gives CDR1 DFQATT, CDR2 SNEGSKA (reference sequence). This chain's CDR3 is CSVRGGWGNIQYF. The DNA of the CDR3 is TGCAGTGTCCGAGGGGGGTGGGGAAACATTCAGTACTTC.

The chain links TRBV10-1 to TRBJ2-1, with D perhaps TRBD2 (5 bases). The CDR3 is made up of 13 amino acids. Per germline, CDR1 WNHNN and CDR2 SYGVQD (reference sequence). Trimming cost V 10 bases and J 0 bases, with 10 bases left between them. The CDR3 protein is CATPGSSYNEQFF. The CDR3 nucleotides are TGCGCCACCCCGGGAAGCTCCTACAATGAGCAGTTCTTC.

Ten or more counts support this clonotype. A junction end diverges from the germline sequence, so it may reflect a read error. V usage is TRBV5-6 and J usage is TRBJ2-7; 7 nucleotides agree with TRBD2. Germline lookup yields CDR1 SGHDT and CDR2 YYEEEE. CDR3 length equals 15 residues. CDR3 nucleotide sequence: TGTGCCAGCAGCTTGGCTGGGACTAACTTACTAGAAGGGGACTTC. Translated: CASSLAGTNLLEGDF.

This chain joins TRBV3-1 and TRBJ2-3; TRBD2 is a possible D gene (5 bases). The germline V gene encodes CDR1 LGHDT and CDR2 YNNKEL (reference sequence). Trimming removed 0 bases from V and 5 bases from J, with 9 bases in between. The CDR3 is 14 amino acids. Here the CDR3 DNA reads TGTGCCAGCAGCCAAGAGGTCGGGGTAGATACGCAGTATTTT. This codes for CASSQEVGVDTQYF.

At least ten counts were recorded for this clonotype. This sequence joins TRBV12-3 or TRBV12-4 and TRBJ1-1; the D is unclear. The CDR3 loop spans 12 amino acids. V lost 5 bases and J lost 7, with 11 bases in between. CDR3 protein: CASSPNPSEAFF. CDR3 DNA: TGTGCCAGCAGTCCGAACCCCAGTGAAGCTTTCTTT.

The rearrangement links TRBV4-1 to TRBJ2-5, with a tentative D call TRBD2 (5 bases). The germline gives CDR1 MGHRA, CDR2 YSYEKL. V was shortened by 0 bases and J by 2 bases, with 10 bases between the two germline ends. The CDR3 runs 15 residues. CDR3: CASSQDHSGQETQYF. CDR3 nucleotides: TGCGCCAGCAGCCAAGATCACAGCGGACAAGAGACCCAGTACTTC.

This clonotype was observed a few times. The V call is TRBV12-3 or TRBV12-4, the J call TRBJ2-5, with 7 bases aligning to TRBD2. This CDR3 has 14 residues. V dropped 7 bases and J dropped 3; count of bases not matched to a gene: 8. CDR3 bases: TGTGCCAGCACCTCCCCGGGGGGAGAAGAGACCCAGTACTTC. As protein: CASTSPGGEETQYF.

This clonotype showed up just a few times. This chain connects TRBV29-1 to TRBJ2-7; D is possibly TRBD1 or TRBD2 (5 bases each). The V end lost 4 bases, the J end lost 4 bases, and 14 bases lay between the germline ends. Germline V lookup: CDR1 SQVTM, CDR2 ANQGSEA. This CDR3 has 13 residues. The CDR3 here is CSVGDGDGYEQYF. DNA of the CDR3: TGCAGCGTTGGGGACGGGGACGGATACGAGCAGTACTTC.

The chain has TRBV27 and TRBJ2-1; D is uncertain. In germline, CDR1 is MNHEY, CDR2 SMNVEV (reference sequence). CDR3 length equals 12 residues. The V end was cut by 5 bases, the J end by 10 bases, with 12 bases between. CDR3 loop: CASSQNLREQFF. As DNA, the CDR3 is TGTGCCAGCAGTCAAAATCTTAGGGAGCAGTTCTTC.

This clonotype has only a few counts. This sequence joins TRBV5-6 and TRBJ2-2; D is undetermined. V gave up 4 bases and J gave up 2 bases, with 9 bases separating them. The CDR3 is made up of 14 amino acids. CDR1 SGHDT and CDR2 YYEEEE come from the germline V gene. As DNA, the CDR3 is TGTGCCAGCAGCCCAAGCGTTAACACCGGGGAGCTGTTTTTT. Residues: CASSPSVNTGELFF.

V and J are TRBV18 and TRBJ2-7; D ambiguous. The CDR3 has 14 amino acids. Germline loops: CDR1 KGHSH, CDR2 LQKENI. V shed 3 bases and J shed 5 bases, with 14 bases lying between them. DNA for the CDR3: TGTGCCAGCTCACCGGAGACCCAGCAGAACGAGCAGTACTTC. Translating it yields CASSPETQQNEQYF.

The rearrangement uses TRBV28 and TRBJ2-7, with 8 bases that match TRBD2. The CDR3 spans 13 residues. V trimming: 6 bases; J trimming: 6 bases; junction bases outside the gene matches: 7. CDR1 and CDR2 from the germline V gene are MDHEN and SYDVKM. Here the CDR3 reads CASSPGGATEQYF. The CDR3 DNA reads TGTGCCAGCAGCCCCGGGGGGGCCACCGAGCAGTACTTC.